A single sample gave rise to the 29 T cell receptor beta chains below, sequenced in a study of T cell responses to AZD1222 COVID-19 vaccine. Only in-frame clones appear in the TCRdb table, and some are missing; sequencing was by immunoSEQ multiplex PCR. Here the sample spans some 90,000 clones, around nine tenths being singletons. This material consisted of peripheral blood, taken on day 0 of AZD1222 vaccination. The origin of the receptors is an adult in good health.

This chain connects TRBV3-1 (or the pseudogene TRBV3-2) to TRBJ1-4, with TRBD1 as a possible D gene (6 bases). V dropped 1 base and J dropped 7 bases, with 16 bases sitting between them. The CDR3 totals 16 residues. The germline V gene has CDR1 LGHDT and CDR2 YNNKEL (reference sequence). The CDR3 loop reads CASSQGLAGAIEKLFF. In DNA form, the CDR3 reads TGTGCCAGCAGCCAAGGATTAGCGGGGGCTATTGAAAAACTGTTTTTT.

This clone was counted once. V gene TRBV18 combines with J gene TRBJ2-1; perhaps TRBD2 as D (6 bases). The CDR3 loop spans 15 amino acids. The germline gives CDR1 KGHSH, CDR2 LQKENI. Deletions cut 6 bases from V and 4 bases from J, with 16 bases between. The CDR3, as DNA: TGTGCCAGCTCCCCCCTAGGGCGGGAATACAATGAGCAGTTCTTC. Translating gives CASSPLGREYNEQFF.

This clone was detected only once. V gene TRBV30 combines with J gene TRBJ2-1; a possible D gene is TRBD2 (5 bases). V lost 0 bases and J lost 8, with 8 bases in between. CDR1 is GTSNPN and CDR2 is SVGIG in the germline V gene (reference sequence). There are 12 residues in the CDR3. The CDR3 region is CAWSVRGDEQFF. The CDR3 DNA reads TGTGCCTGGAGTGTACGGGGTGATGAGCAGTTCTTC.

The J gene is TRBJ2-6, the V gene TRBV30, with 9 bases lining up with TRBD1. CDR1 GTSNPN and CDR2 SVGIG come from the germline V gene (reference sequence). V lost 5 bases, J lost 0 bases, and 5 bases stayed unmatched. The CDR3 covers 16 residues. The CDR3 reads CAWYRGRVSGANVLTF. The CDR3 DNA follows: TGTGCCTGGTACAGGGGGCGTGTCTCTGGGGCCAACGTCCTGACTTTC.

The CDR3 DNA follows: TGTGCCATCAGTGTCGGGACAGGGGTGGATCAGCCCCAGCATTTT. It codes for CAISVGTGVDQPQHF. This chain joins TRBV10-3 and TRBJ1-5; 10 nucleotides agree with TRBD1. Germline values: CDR1 ENHRY, CDR2 SYGVKD. The CDR3 runs to 15 residues. Trimming removed 4 bases from V and 5 bases from J; junction bases left unmatched: 5.

V gene TRBV19 combines with J gene TRBJ1-6, with 11 positions matching TRBD1. Germline V lookup: CDR1 LNHDA, CDR2 SQIVND (reference sequence). CDR3 length equals 15 residues. Germline trimming cut 5 bases from V and 10 bases from J; bases unmatched to any gene: 7. DNA of the CDR3: TGTGCCAGTAGTCTCCGGGACAGGGGGAGGTCACCCCTCCACTTT. This encodes CASSLRDRGRSPLHF. The complete variable domain, with remaining parts taken from reference TRBV19 and TRBJ1-6, reads DGGITQSPKYLFRKEGQNVTLSCEQNLNHDAMYWYRQDPGQGLRLIYYSQIVNDFQKGDIAEGYSVSREKKESFPLTVTSAQKNPTAFYLCASSLRDRGRSPLHFGNGTRLTVT.

The genes are TRBV7-6 and TRBJ2-7, with D maybe TRBD1 (6 bases). There are 15 residues in the CDR3. CDR1 and CDR2 from the germline V gene are SGHVS and FNYEAQ. With 1 base removed from V and 0 bases from J, the gap between germline ends came to 10 bases. Here the CDR3 reads CASSLVGHLSYEQYF. CDR3 bases: TGTGCCAGCAGCTTAGTGGGACACCTCTCCTACGAGCAGTACTTC.

The V and J genes are TRBV18 and TRBJ2-1; 8 bases are a match to TRBD1. After removal of 3 bases from V and 8 bases from J, the junction contained 6 bases not matched to a gene. This CDR3 spans 14 amino acids. CDR1 and CDR2 (germline): KGHSH, LQKENI. The CDR3 is CASSPRTGSHEQFF. The CDR3 DNA follows: TGTGCCAGCTCACCCCGGACAGGGAGCCATGAGCAGTTCTTC.

The chain recombines TRBV5-1 with TRBJ1-2, with 8 bases identical to TRBD1. This CDR3 contains 13 residues. V dropped 7 bases and J dropped 12; count of bases not matched to a gene: 14. The germline V gene has CDR1 SGHRS and CDR2 YFSETQ. The CDR3: CASAGETGVGNTF. DNA of the CDR3: TGCGCCAGCGCGGGTGAGACAGGGGTCGGCAACACCTTC. Supplemented by reference TRBV5-1 and TRBJ1-2, the full variable domain reads KAGVTQTPRYLIKTRGQQVTLSCSPISGHRSVSWYQQTPGQGLQFLFEYFSETQRNKGNFPGRFSGRQFSNSRSEMNVSTLELGDSALYLCASAGETGVGNTFGSGTRLTVV.

The chain is built from TRBV3-1 (or the pseudogene TRBV3-2) and TRBJ2-4, with unresolved D. CDR3 length equals 14 residues. Germline CDR1 reads LGHDT; CDR2 reads YNNKEL (reference sequence). V was pared by 0 bases and J by 9 bases, with 12 bases between. The CDR3, as DNA: TGTGCCAGCAGCCAAGAAGTGGGATTCGGCATTCAGTACTTC. This sequence encodes CASSQEVGFGIQYF.

Comments on this clone: Its ends do not fully match the called genes, so a read error is possible. V gene TRBV5-6 combines with J gene TRBJ2-6; no clear D gene. The germline V gene encodes CDR1 SGHDT and CDR2 YYEEEE. The CDR3 totals 16 residues. The CDR3 spells CASRLDVGSGANVLTF. Here the CDR3 DNA reads TGTGCCAGCAGGTTGGACGTAGGCTCTGGGGCCAACGTCCTGACTTTC.

This rearrangement joins TRBV30 to TRBJ1-2; D gene uncertain. The CDR3 has 13 amino acids. In germline, CDR1 is GTSNPN, CDR2 SVGIG (reference sequence). Trimming left V 2 bases short and J 5 bases short, with 12 bases between. The CDR3 sequence is CAWSRAGRYGYTF. DNA of the CDR3: TGTGCCTGGAGTAGGGCCGGACGGTATGGCTACACCTTC.

The J gene is TRBJ1-1, the V gene TRBV6-6; TRBD1 matches at 7 bases. Trimming took 2 bases from V and 3 from J; bases not matched to a gene: 6. This CDR3 comprises 15 residues. CDR1 and CDR2 from the germline V gene are MNHNY and SVGAGI (reference sequence). CDR3 sequence reads: CASSYVTGVHTEAFF. CDR3 sequence (DNA): TGTGCCAGCAGTTACGTAACAGGGGTCCACACTGAAGCTTTCTTT.

This clone was recorded once. Its ends do not fully match the called genes, so a read error is possible. The CDR3: CARPTPGRGGLQNKNEQFF. In DNA form, the CDR3 reads TGCGCCCGCCCGACGCCGGGGCGGGGGGGCCTCCAAAACAAGAATGAGCAGTTCTTC. The V gene is TRBV13, the J gene TRBJ2-1; TRBD2 agrees at 9 bases. Germline CDR1 PRHDT, CDR2 FYEKMQ (reference sequence). The CDR3 totals 19 residues.

J is TRBJ2-2 and V is TRBV5-1, with TRBD1 matching over 8 bases. The CDR3 has 18 residues. V shed 1 base, J shed 1 base, and the junction held 9 bases outside the gene matches. Germline V gene sequence: CDR1 SGHRS, CDR2 YFSETQ. This chain's CDR3 is CASSLKATGTGNTGELFF. The CDR3 nucleotides read TGCGCCAGCAGCTTGAAGGCAACCGGGACAGGGAACACCGGGGAGCTGTTTTTT.

The sample holds many counts of this clone. The chain uses TRBV10-3 and TRBJ2-2; 12 nucleotides line up with TRBD2. CDR1 is ENHRY, CDR2 SYGVKD, per germline. Trimming removed 0 bases from V and 2 bases from J; junction bases left unmatched: 7. The CDR3 covers 19 residues. The CDR3 here is CAISESTRTSGENTGELFF. The DNA of the CDR3 is TGTGCCATCAGTGAGTCGACTAGGACTAGCGGGGAAAACACCGGGGAGCTGTTTTTT.

V and J are TRBV20-1 and TRBJ2-1; TRBD2 aligns across 9 bases. With 3 bases clipped from V and 3 bases from J, the junction kept 15 bases outside the gene matches. This CDR3 is built from 18 residues. In germline, CDR1 is DFQATT, CDR2 SNEGSKA (reference sequence). The CDR3 region has the DNA TGCAGTGCTAGTGTTAGCGGGGGCGAACATATAGGCTACAATGAGCAGTTCTTC. It encodes CSASVSGGEHIGYNEQFF.

The rearrangement joins TRBV29-1 to TRBJ2-7, with a possible D match to TRBD2 (6 bases). The ends were cut back, 3 bases at V and 3 bases at J, with 18 bases in the middle. The CDR3 totals 15 residues. Germline CDR1 is SQVTM and CDR2 is ANQGSEA. CDR3: CSVEGPGEGLYEQYF. CDR3 nucleotide sequence: TGCAGCGTTGAGGGCCCGGGAGAGGGGCTCTACGAGCAGTACTTC.

This clone was seen a single time. V usage is TRBV10-3 and J usage is TRBJ2-7; no reliable D call. CDR1 and CDR2 (germline): ENHRY, SYGVKD. This CDR3 is built from 12 residues. V was trimmed by 5 bases and J by 0 bases, leaving 5 bases between them. DNA for the CDR3: TGTGCCATCAGTCCAGACTCCTACGAGCAGTACTTC. Protein: CAISPDSYEQYF.

The chain uses TRBV5-1 and TRBJ2-1; D unresolved. CDR3 length: 16 residues. CDR1 is SGHRS and CDR2 is YFSETQ in the germline V gene. V dropped 4 bases and J dropped 4 bases, with 18 bases sitting between them. CDR3 sequence reads: CASSPRASFWYNEQFF. The CDR3 bases are TGCGCCAGCAGCCCACGGGCCTCCTTTTGGTACAATGAGCAGTTCTTC. Supplemented by reference TRBV5-1 and TRBJ2-1, the full variable domain reads KAGVTQTPRYLIKTRGQQVTLSCSPISGHRSVSWYQQTPGQGLQFLFEYFSETQRNKGNFPGRFSGRQFSNSRSEMNVSTLELGDSALYLCASSPRASFWYNEQFFGPGTRLTVL.

This clone was counted a few times. This sequence joins TRBV6-4 and TRBJ2-1; 10 bases are a match to TRBD2. The CDR3 totals 15 residues. Germline V gene sequence: CDR1 MRHNA, CDR2 SNTAGT. V was pared by 3 bases and J by 5 bases, with 4 bases of the junction left unmatched. CDR3 coding DNA: TGTGCCAGCAGTGAAGGGACTAGCGAGAACAATGAGCAGTTCTTC. This translates into CASSEGTSENNEQFF.

V and J are TRBV9 and TRBJ1-6; TRBD1 aligns across 7 bases. CDR1 and CDR2 (germline): SGDLS, YYNGEE. V lost 0 bases to trimming and J lost 7 bases; unmatched junction nucleotides: 4. The CDR3 extends over 15 amino acids. The CDR3 DNA reads TGTGCCAGCAGCGTAGATGGAGGGGGCAATTCACCCCTCCACTTT. As protein: CASSVDGGGNSPLHF.

The rearrangement links TRBV5-8 to TRBJ1-2, with D possibly being TRBD1 (6 bases). The V end lost 0 bases, the J end lost 3 bases, and 6 bases lay between the germline ends. The CDR3 loop spans 13 amino acids. Per the germline V gene, CDR1 is SGHTS and CDR2 is YDEGEE. The CDR3 coding sequence is TGTGCCAGCAGCTTGGACAGGGACTATGGCTACACCTTC. Its translation is CASSLDRDYGYTF.

This clone was seen a single time. This chain connects TRBV7-6 to TRBJ2-1; TRBD1 aligns across 7 bases. V lost 2 bases to trimming and J lost 2 bases; unmatched junction nucleotides: 0. Germline V gene data show CDR1 as SGHVS and CDR2 as FNYEAQ. CDR3 length equals 14 residues. The CDR3 sequence is CASSLQGAYNEQFF. CDR3 nucleotides: TGTGCCAGCAGCTTACAGGGGGCCTACAATGAGCAGTTCTTC.

The chain combines TRBV30 with TRBJ1-6; D gene ambiguous. The V gene lost 2 bases and the J gene lost 8 bases, with 10 bases spanning the gap. The germline V gene encodes CDR1 GTSNPN and CDR2 SVGIG (reference sequence). The CDR3 is made up of 13 amino acids. CDR3 sequence: CAWSNRVYSPLHF. The CDR3 nucleotides read TGTGCCTGGAGTAATAGGGTTTATTCACCCCTCCACTTT. Variable domain in full (rest from reference TRBV30 and TRBJ1-6): SQTIHQWPATLVQPVGSPLSLECTVEGTSNPNLYWYRQAAGRGLQLLFYSVGIGQISSEVPQNLSASRPQDRQFILSSKKLLLSDSGFYLCAWSNRVYSPLHFGNGTRLTVT.

This clone showed up just a few times. The rearrangement uses TRBV2 and TRBJ2-7; D may be TRBD2 (6 bases). This CDR3 has 13 amino acids. In germline, CDR1 is SNHLY, CDR2 FYNNEI. Deletions cut 2 bases from V and 7 bases from J, with 12 bases between. The CDR3 DNA reads as TGTGCCAGCAGTGAAAGGAGGGCTCGGGAGCAGTACTTC. Protein sequence: CASSERRAREQYF.

The chain links TRBV7-6 to TRBJ1-1; D call uncertain. The V gene lost 3 bases and the J gene lost 6 bases, with 11 bases spanning the gap. This CDR3 is 13 amino acids long. In germline, CDR1 is SGHVS, CDR2 FNYEAQ. The CDR3 is CASSLARSSEAFF. DNA for the CDR3: TGTGCCAGCAGCTTGGCTAGGAGTTCTGAAGCTTTCTTT.

The chain uses TRBV18 and TRBJ2-5; 12 bases line up with TRBD1. J gave up 5 bases and V 3 bases, and 19 bases lay outside the gene matches. Germline-derived CDR1 and CDR2 are KGHSH and LQKENI. The CDR3 length is 20 residues. In nucleotides, the CDR3 is TGTGCCAGCTCACCGTACCGAGAGCGATGGGACAGGGGGCGACGGGAGACCCAGTACTTC. Protein sequence: CASSPYRERWDRGRRETQYF.

J is TRBJ1-2 and V is TRBV12-3 or TRBV12-4, with 7 nucleotides matching TRBD1. V lost 6 bases and J lost 8; bases outside the gene matches: 6. There are 12 residues in the CDR3. This chain's CDR3 is CASSRTGAGYTF. The DNA for the CDR3 is TGTGCCAGCAGCAGGACAGGCGCCGGCTACACCTTC.